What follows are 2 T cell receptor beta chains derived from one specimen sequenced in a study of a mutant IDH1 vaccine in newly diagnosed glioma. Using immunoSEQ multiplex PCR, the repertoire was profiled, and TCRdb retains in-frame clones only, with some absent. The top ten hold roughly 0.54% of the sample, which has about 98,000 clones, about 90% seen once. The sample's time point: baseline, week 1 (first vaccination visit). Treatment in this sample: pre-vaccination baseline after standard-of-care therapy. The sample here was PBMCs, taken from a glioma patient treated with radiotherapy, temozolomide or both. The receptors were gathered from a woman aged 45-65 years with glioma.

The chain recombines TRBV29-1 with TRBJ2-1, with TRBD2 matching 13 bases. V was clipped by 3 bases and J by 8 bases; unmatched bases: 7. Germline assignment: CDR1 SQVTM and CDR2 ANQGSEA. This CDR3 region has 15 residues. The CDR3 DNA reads TGCAGCGTTGAGGGACTAGCGGGAAGCAAAGATGAGCAGTTCTTC. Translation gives CSVEGLAGSKDEQFF.

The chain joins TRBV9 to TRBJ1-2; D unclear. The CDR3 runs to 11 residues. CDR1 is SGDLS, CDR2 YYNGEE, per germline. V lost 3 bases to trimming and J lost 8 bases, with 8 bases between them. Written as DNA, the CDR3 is TGTGCCAGCAGCGGTGAGGCGGGCTACACCTTC. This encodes CASSGEAGYTF.